This record concerns one TCR beta chain sequence. No cognate antigen has been identified for it. Base qualities are not recorded, but no much larger clone differs from it by a single base. Whole blood was collected in K2EDTA tubes by collaborating institutions according to the institutions' own protocols. For TCRbeta analysis, collaborators shipped samples as frozen whole blood, isolated PBMCs, or DNA extracted from either of those sample types. The sample is drawn from a study of blood T cell repertoires in COVID-19 (TCRdb year 2020). The study in broad terms: Samples from collaborators originated in the United States, Italy and Spain and spanned both the acute and convalescent phases of COVID-19. A de-identified subject ID, COVID-19 status, age in years and sex were almost always included in the sample metadata. Deeply sampled blood TCRbeta repertoires from subjects exposed to, actively infected with, or recovered from COVID-19 were included in the dataset. Where available, HLA class I and class II types were obtained from metadata supplied by the sample provider rather than from assay-based typing. The prospective study material was composed of cDNA or gDNA derived from T cells, B-cell-depleted T cells, or PBMCs. The samples were drawn from the first 160 participants of the ongoing ImmuneRACE study and from 950 to 1,500 subjects provided by 6 global collaborators. The repertoires were released in a freely available public database meant as a resource for research on the immune response to SARS-CoV-2. Broad study findings and their caveats: The amount of clinical and demographic metadata varied by source and participant and was provided uncurated.

TCRbeta CDR3 regions were amplified from genomic DNA using the immunoSEQ Assay, a bias-controlled multiplex PCR. As for the authors' bioinformatics: The number of nucleated cells in each sample was estimated from the amplification of reference gene primers within the assay. Sequence reads were collapsed and filtered to measure the absolute abundance of every unique TCRbeta CDR3 rearrangement. Productive Simpson clonality was computed per sample as the square root of Simpson's diversity index over productive rearrangements. TCRdb mirrors the immuneACCESS table, restricted to in-frame sequences. Some clones are absent from its copies; in checked studies, under half trace to an unresolved V gene, and the reason for the others is unknown. The D gene and trimming were derived from the DNA, and the V and J assignments and clone size from that table. Across this sample there are some 38,000 clones, with approximately 89% seen only once. The top ten clonotypes cover more than 40% of the sample.

Germline trimming: 3 bases from V, 4 bases from J; junction bases outside gene matches: 6. Measured from the cysteine to the phenylalanine, the CDR3 is 15 residues long. Only the CDR3 region is kept as DNA, spanning 45 bases read in frame from base 1. CDR1 is given as SGHAT and CDR2 as FQNNGV, both from the germline V gene. The receptor was isolated from a man in his 60s with active or convalescent COVID-19. The V and J segments used are TRBV11-2 and TRBJ1-3; a stretch of 7 junction bases matches TRBD1. Sequencing used peripheral blood. The CDR3 region: CASSFTGVAGNTIYF. The nucleotide sequence reads TGTGCCAGCAGCTTTACAGGGGTGGCCGGAAACACCATATATTTT. The full variable domain, with segments outside the CDR3 supplied by the reference TRBV11-2 and TRBJ1-3 proteins, appears as EAGVAQSPRYKIIEKRQSVAFWCNPISGHATLYWYQQILGQGPKLLIQFQNNGVVDDSQLPKDRFSAERLKGVDSTLKIQPAKLEDSAVYLCASSFTGVAGNTIYFGEGSWLTVV.